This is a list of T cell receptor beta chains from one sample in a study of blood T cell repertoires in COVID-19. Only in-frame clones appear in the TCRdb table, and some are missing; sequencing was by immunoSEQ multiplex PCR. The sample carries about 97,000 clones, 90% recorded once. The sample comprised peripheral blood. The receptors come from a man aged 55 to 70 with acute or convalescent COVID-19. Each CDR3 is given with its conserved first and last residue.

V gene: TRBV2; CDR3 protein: CASSKDRGREKLFF
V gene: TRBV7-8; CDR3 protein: CASSLAEGGIQYF
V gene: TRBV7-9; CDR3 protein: CASSLITAQNTEAFF
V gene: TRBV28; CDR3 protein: CASSSRKEQFF
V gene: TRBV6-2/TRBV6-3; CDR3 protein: CASSTGTGNQPQHF
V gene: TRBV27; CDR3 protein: CASSLSAGETTEAFF
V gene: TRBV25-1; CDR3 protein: CASSAGQGVRANEKLFF
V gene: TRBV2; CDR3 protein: CASRTWGPEAFF
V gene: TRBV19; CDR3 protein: CASRVNRGPTEAFF
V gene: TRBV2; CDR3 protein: CASSISDRSYGYTF
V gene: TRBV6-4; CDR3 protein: CASSDDQVNYGYTF
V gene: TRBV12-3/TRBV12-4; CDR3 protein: CASSRTEETQYF
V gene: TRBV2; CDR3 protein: CASSEAGRGGPEQFF
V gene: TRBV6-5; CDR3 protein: CASSRGRENEQFF
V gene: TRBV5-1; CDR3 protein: CASSDPRGGGHTGELFF